The 17 T cell receptor beta chains in this list originate from one sample, sequenced in a study of Tregs in tolerant kidney transplant recipients. This table comes from immunoSEQ multiplex PCR, and its TCRdb copy is limited to in-frame clones, with some not included. This sample carries around 61,000 clones, around four fifths of them seen once, and the ten largest clones take about 5%. The source material was CD4+ T cells from blood. All receptors come from a human donor in good health.

There are a few counts of this clone. V is TRBV5-1 and J is TRBJ1-2, with D tentatively TRBD1 (5 bases). The CDR3 consists of 15 residues. Germline V CDR1 and CDR2: SGHRS, YFSETQ. Trimming removed 1 base from V and 2 bases from J, with 12 bases in between. CDR3 loop: CASSLKGTGNYGYTF. The CDR3 bases are TGCGCCAGCAGCTTGAAAGGGACGGGGAACTATGGCTACACCTTC.

This rearrangement joins TRBV7-3 to TRBJ2-1; weak D call: TRBD2 (6 bases). Trimming took 2 bases from V and 9 from J, leaving 17 bases between them. This CDR3 region has 15 residues. CDR1 is SGHTA and CDR2 is FQGTGA in the germline V gene. CDR3 residues: CASSLGEVGPTEQFF. The CDR3 DNA reads TGTGCCAGCAGCTTAGGGGAGGTCGGCCCCACTGAGCAGTTCTTC.

The chain uses TRBV30 and TRBJ2-7; 8 bases are shared with TRBD2. The germline gives CDR1 GTSNPN, CDR2 SVGIG (reference sequence). The CDR3 is made up of 14 amino acids. V shed 3 bases and J 1 base; nucleotides not matched to a gene: 5. CDR3 loop: CAWSAGLASYEQYF. Written as DNA, the CDR3 is TGTGCCTGGAGCGCCGGACTAGCTTCCTACGAGCAGTACTTC.

DNA of the CDR3: TGTGCCAGCAAAAGGGGGGGTACCAGTCCTAACGAGCAGTACTTC. It translates to CASKRGGTSPNEQYF. V and J are TRBV6-6 and TRBJ2-7; tentatively, D is TRBD2 (7 bases). Germline values: CDR1 MNHNY, CDR2 SVGAGI (reference sequence). This CDR3 has 15 amino acids. The V end was cut by 7 bases, the J end by 5 bases, with 21 bases between.

This clone has only one observation. The chain uses TRBV6-4 and TRBJ2-5; 7 bases are shared with TRBD2. The tail of the sequence fits TRBJ2-7 better, so the J call may be wrong. Germline V CDR1 and CDR2: MRHNA, SNTAGT. The CDR3 totals 15 residues. The CDR3 nucleotides are TGTGCCAGCACCATGGGCGGGAGTCCCCCCTACGAGCAGTACTTC. It specifies CASTMGGSPPYEQYF.

This chain connects TRBV7-2 to TRBJ2-1; D is undetermined. V gave up 3 bases and J gave up 9 bases, with 6 bases separating them. The V gene's germline CDR1 is SGHTA and CDR2 FQGNSA. This CDR3 contains 11 residues. The CDR3, as DNA: TGTGCCAGCAGCTTTTGGAGTGAGCAGTTCTTC. Translation gives CASSFWSEQFF. Based on the CDR3 plus reference TRBV7-2 and TRBJ2-1, the full variable domain is GAGVSQSPSNKVTEKGKDVELRCDPISGHTALYWYRQSLGQGLEFLIYFQGNSAPDKSGLPSDRFSAERTGGSVSTLTIQRTQQEDSAVYLCASSFWSEQFFGPGTRLTVL.

The chain combines TRBV5-1 with TRBJ1-3, with D uncertain. The germline V gene encodes CDR1 SGHRS and CDR2 YFSETQ. This CDR3 spans 14 amino acids. V was trimmed by 0 bases and J by 0 bases, leaving 4 bases between them. The CDR3 loop reads CASSLGGSGNTIYF. Here the CDR3 DNA reads TGCGCCAGCAGCTTGGGGGGCTCTGGAAACACCATATATTTT.

The chain uses TRBV7-2 and TRBJ2-7; D unclear. The CDR3 runs to 12 residues. V was cut by 4 bases and J by 4 bases, with 8 bases left in between. Looked up from germline, CDR1 is SGHTA and CDR2 is FQGNSA. The CDR3 loop reads CASSSNRYEQYF. CDR3 nucleotide sequence: TGTGCCAGCAGCTCCAACCGGTACGAGCAGTACTTC.

The chain links TRBV19 to TRBJ2-2; 9 bases are a match to TRBD2. Unmatched junction bases numbered 6, after V lost 1 base and J lost 9 bases. Germline V CDR1 and CDR2: LNHDA, SQIVND (reference sequence). The CDR3 has 15 residues. The CDR3: CASSIGGLAGRELFF. The CDR3, as DNA: TGTGCCAGTAGTATAGGGGGTCTAGCGGGACGGGAGCTGTTTTTT.

The chain combines TRBV11-3 with TRBJ2-2; 7 nucleotides agree with TRBD2. V lost 3 bases and J lost 0; bases outside the gene matches: 4. Per germline, CDR1 SGHNT and CDR2 YENEEA. The CDR3 consists of 16 residues. CDR3 sequence reads: CASSFRTRANTGELFF. The CDR3 bases are TGTGCCAGCAGCTTCCGGACTAGGGCGAACACCGGGGAGCTGTTTTTT.

This sequence joins TRBV29-1 and TRBJ2-1; D may be TRBD1 (5 bases). V lost 4 bases, J lost 0 bases, and 16 bases lay in between. The CDR3 is 16 amino acids. The germline V gene has CDR1 SQVTM and CDR2 ANQGSEA. In DNA form, the CDR3 reads TGCAGCGTTGTAGGCGTATCAGGGATCTCCTACAATGAGCAGTTCTTC. The encoded protein is CSVVGVSGISYNEQFF.

The V gene is TRBV9, the J gene TRBJ1-1; D remains ambiguous. CDR1 is SGDLS and CDR2 is YYNGEE in the germline V gene. Trimming stripped 2 bases from V and 1 base from J, with 18 bases between. The CDR3 covers 17 residues. The CDR3 DNA is TGTGCCAGCAGCGTGGCCGTCGGCAGGCCGGAGAACACTGAAGCTTTCTTT. The encoded protein is CASSVAVGRPENTEAFF.

CDR3 protein: CASSERPGQILGETQYF. CDR3 DNA: TGCGCCAGCAGTGAGAGACCCGGACAGATCCTGGGGGAGACCCAGTACTTC. The chain couples TRBV10-1 to TRBJ2-5, with TRBD1 as a possible D gene (6 bases). The CDR3 loop spans 17 amino acids. Germline V gene data show CDR1 as WNHNN and CDR2 as SYGVQD (reference sequence). V was cut by 2 bases and J by 5 bases, with 21 bases left in between.

This clone was counted a single time. V and J are TRBV27 and TRBJ2-7; D gene uncertain. This CDR3 spans 13 amino acids. Germline loops: CDR1 MNHEY, CDR2 SMNVEV (reference sequence). Trimming took 6 bases from V and 2 from J, leaving 11 bases between them. DNA for the CDR3: TGTGCCAGCAGCAAGGCAGGCACCTACGAGCAGTACTTC. Translation: CASSKAGTYEQYF.

This chain's CDR3 is CASSPSQNRIGETQYF. Written as DNA, the CDR3 is TGTGCCAGCAGCCCGTCGCAGAATCGTATCGGAGAGACCCAGTACTTC. The chain recombines TRBV11-3 with TRBJ2-5, with D unresolved. The CDR3 extends over 16 amino acids. The germline gives CDR1 SGHNT, CDR2 YENEEA. Deletions cut 5 bases from V and 4 bases from J, with 20 bases between.

The genes are TRBV19 and TRBJ2-2; the D is unclear. The CDR3 covers 12 residues. V was pared by 8 bases and J by 9 bases, with 13 bases between. CDR1 is LNHDA and CDR2 is SQIVND in the germline V gene (reference sequence). The CDR3 spells CASHDNGRELFF. Written as DNA, the CDR3 is TGTGCCAGTCACGATAACGGCCGGGAGCTGTTTTTT.

CDR3 loop: CASSQWRAGATDTQYF. CDR3 in DNA: TGTGCCAGCAGCCAATGGAGGGCAGGGGCGACAGATACGCAGTATTTT. The chain uses TRBV14 and TRBJ2-3; possibly TRBD1 or TRBD2 for D (6 bases each). Trimming cost V 2 bases and J 3 bases, with 15 bases left between them. The V gene's germline CDR1 is SGHDN and CDR2 FVKESK. The CDR3 runs 16 residues. Full variable domain (remainder filled in from reference TRBV14 and TRBJ2-3): EAGVTQFPSHSVIEKGQTVTLRCDPISGHDNLYWYRRVMGKEIKFLLHFVKESKQDESGMPNNRFLAERTGGTYSTLKVQPAELEDSGVYFCASSQWRAGATDTQYFGPGTRLTVL.